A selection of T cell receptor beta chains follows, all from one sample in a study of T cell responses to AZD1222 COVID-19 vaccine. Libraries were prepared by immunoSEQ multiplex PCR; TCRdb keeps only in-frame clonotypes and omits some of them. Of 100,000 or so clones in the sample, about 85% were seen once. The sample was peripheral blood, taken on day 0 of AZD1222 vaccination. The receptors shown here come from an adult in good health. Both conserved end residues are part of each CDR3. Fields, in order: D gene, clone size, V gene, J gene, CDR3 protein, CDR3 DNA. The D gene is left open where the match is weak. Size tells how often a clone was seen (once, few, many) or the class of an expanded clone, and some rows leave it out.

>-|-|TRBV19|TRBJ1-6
CASSVLQSASSYNSPLHF
TGTGCCAGTAGTGTCCTTCAGAGCGCCAGCTCCTATAATTCACCCCTCCACTTT
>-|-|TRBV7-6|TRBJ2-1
CASSLGAGAPNEQFF
TGTGCCAGCAGCTTAGGGGCGGGGGCCCCCAATGAGCAGTTCTTC
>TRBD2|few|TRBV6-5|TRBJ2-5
CASSPGLVRETQYF
TGTGCCAGCAGTCCTGGACTAGTTCGAGAGACCCAGTACTTC
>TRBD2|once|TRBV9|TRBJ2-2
CASSAGLAGANTGELFF
TGTGCCAGCAGCGCGGGACTAGCGGGCGCGAACACCGGGGAGCTGTTTTTT
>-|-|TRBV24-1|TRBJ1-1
CATSDLQGGNTEAFF
TGTGCCACCAGTGATTTGCAAGGGGGGAACACTGAAGCTTTCTTT
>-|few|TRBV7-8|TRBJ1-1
CASSKGGRDTEAFF
TGTGCCAGCAGCAAGGGGGGGCGAGACACTGAAGCTTTCTTT
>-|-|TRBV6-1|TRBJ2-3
CASSEAFRTRGGGTDTQYF
TGTGCCAGCAGTGAAGCGTTTCGAACCAGGGGAGGGGGCACAGATACGCAGTATTTT
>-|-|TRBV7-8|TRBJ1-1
CASSFQTGNTEAFF
TGTGCCAGCAGCTTTCAGACAGGAAACACTGAAGCTTTCTTT
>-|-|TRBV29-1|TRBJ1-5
CSVVKGVGSNQPQHF
TGCAGCGTTGTGAAGGGGGTCGGCAGCAATCAGCCCCAGCATTTT
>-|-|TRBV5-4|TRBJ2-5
CASKMHIEETQYF
TGTGCCAGCAAAATGCACATTGAAGAGACCCAGTACTTC
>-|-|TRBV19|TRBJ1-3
CASSMSGQGPDTIYF
TGTGCCAGTAGTATGTCGGGGCAGGGTCCCGACACCATATATTTT
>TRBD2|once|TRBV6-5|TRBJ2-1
CASSYAASGRRNEQFF
TGTGCCAGCAGTTATGCGGCTAGCGGGAGAAGGAATGAGCAGTTCTTC
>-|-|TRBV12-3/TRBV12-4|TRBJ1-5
CASSPIRNQPQHF
TGTGCCAGCAGTCCAATACGCAATCAGCCCCAGCATTTT
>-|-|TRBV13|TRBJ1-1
CASSLATGAFF
TGTGCCAGCAGCTTAGCGACTGGTGCTTTCTTT
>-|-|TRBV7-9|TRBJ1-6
CASSLGRMNNSPLHF
TGTGCCAGCAGCTTAGGCCGGATGAATAATTCACCCCTCCACTTT
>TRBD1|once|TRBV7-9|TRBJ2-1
CASSLGTGVNEQFF
TGTGCCAGCAGCTTAGGGACAGGGGTCAATGAGCAGTTCTTC
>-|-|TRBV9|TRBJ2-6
CASSVRDGVLLGANVLTF
TGTGCCAGCAGCGTTCGGGACGGGGTTCTCTTAGGGGCCAACGTCCTGACTTTC
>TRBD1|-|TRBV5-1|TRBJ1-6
CASSLGQSGNSPLHF
TGTGCCAGCAGCCTGGGACAGTCGGGAAATTCACCCCTCCACTTT
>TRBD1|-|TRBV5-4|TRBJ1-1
CASSGGQARNTEAFF
TGTGCCAGCAGCGGGGGACAGGCCCGGAACACTGAAGCTTTCTTT
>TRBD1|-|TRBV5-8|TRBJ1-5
CASSLDTGTGFSQPQHF
TGTGCCAGCAGCTTGGATACCGGGACAGGGTTTAGTCAGCCCCAGCATTTT
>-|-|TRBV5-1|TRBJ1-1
CASSLERVPNTEAFF
TGTGCCAGCAGCTTGGAGAGGGTCCCTAACACTGAAGCTTTCTTT
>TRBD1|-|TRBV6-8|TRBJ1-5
CASSSSRDREVRLGNQPQHF
TGTGCCAGCAGTTCGTCGAGGGACAGGGAAGTACGTTTAGGCAATCAGCCCCAGCATTTT
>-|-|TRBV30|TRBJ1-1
CAWSIGLGPEAFF
TGTGCCTGGAGCATAGGACTGGGCCCTGAAGCTTTCTTT
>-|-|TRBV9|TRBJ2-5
CASSVASAWGQETQYF
TGTGCCAGCAGCGTAGCTTCGGCCTGGGGGCAAGAGACCCAGTACTTC
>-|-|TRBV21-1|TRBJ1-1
CASSMTQGARTEAFF
TGTGCCAGCAGCATGACGCAGGGGGCGCGTACTGAAGCTTTCTTT
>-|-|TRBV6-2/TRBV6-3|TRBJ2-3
CASSYPTADTQYF
TGTGCCAGCAGTTACCCGACGGCAGATACGCAGTATTTT
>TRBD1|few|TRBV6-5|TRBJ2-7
CASRDTGQGLYEQYF
TGTGCCAGCAGGGACACGGGACAGGGCCTCTACGAGCAGTACTTC
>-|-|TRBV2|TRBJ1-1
CASRGRGVEAFF
TGTGCCAGCAGGGGACGGGGGGTTGAAGCTTTCTTT
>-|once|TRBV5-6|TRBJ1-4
CASSVGRLELFF
TGTGCCAGCAGCGTGGGACGGCTGGAACTGTTTTTT
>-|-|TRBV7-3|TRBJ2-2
CASSQGAGLNTGELFF
TGTGCCAGCAGCCAAGGGGCAGGACTAAACACCGGGGAGCTGTTTTTT
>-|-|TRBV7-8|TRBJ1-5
CASSPDRRGTLNQPQHF
TGTGCCAGCAGCCCCGACCGCAGGGGCACCCTCAATCAGCCCCAGCATTTT
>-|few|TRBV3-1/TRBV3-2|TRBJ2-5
CASSQVGGTGTQYF
TGTGCCAGCAGCCAAGTCGGCGGGACTGGGACCCAGTACTTC
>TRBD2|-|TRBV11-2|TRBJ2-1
CASSSGLAGGAEQFF
TGTGCCAGCAGCTCGGGACTAGCGGGGGGGGCTGAGCAGTTCTTC
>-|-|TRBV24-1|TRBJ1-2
CATSDPGRGNYGYTF
TGTGCCACCAGTGATCCAGGACGGGGAAACTATGGCTACACCTTC
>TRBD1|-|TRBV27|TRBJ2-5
CASSPGQGLRQYF
TGTGCCAGCAGTCCTGGACAGGGGTTGAGGCAGTACTTC
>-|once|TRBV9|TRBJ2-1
CATSTGPIMDEQFF
TGTGCCACCTCCACAGGGCCTATCATGGATGAGCAGTTCTTC
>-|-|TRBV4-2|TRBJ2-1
CASSQDLAGAYNEQFF
TGTGCCAGCAGCCAAGATCTGGCGGGGGCGTACAATGAGCAGTTCTTC
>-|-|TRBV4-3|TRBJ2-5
CASSQTTGGRRWETQYF
TGCGCCAGCAGCCAAACGACAGGCGGCCGACGTTGGGAGACCCAGTACTTC
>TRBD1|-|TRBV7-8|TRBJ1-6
CASSSGQGNSPLHF
TGTGCCAGCAGCTCGGGACAGGGAAATTCACCCCTCCACTTT
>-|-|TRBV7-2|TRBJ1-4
CASSLASGQGGEKLFF
TGTGCCAGCAGCTTAGCGTCGGGTCAGGGTGGTGAAAAACTGTTTTTT
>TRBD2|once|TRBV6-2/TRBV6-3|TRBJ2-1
CASSWTSGRNSYNEQFF
TGTGCCAGCAGTTGGACTAGCGGGAGGAACTCCTACAATGAGCAGTTCTTC
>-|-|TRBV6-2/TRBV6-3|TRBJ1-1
CASSYSTGPLFF
TGTGCCAGCAGTTACTCCACAGGCCCGTTATTCTTT
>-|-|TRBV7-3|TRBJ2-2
CASSPKGGGELFF
TGTGCCAGCAGCCCAAAGGGGGGCGGGGAGCTGTTTTTT
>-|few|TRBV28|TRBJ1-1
CASRGKEAFF
TGTGCCAGCAGGGGTAAGGAAGCTTTCTTT
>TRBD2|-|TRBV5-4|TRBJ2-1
CASGLAGFSEQFF
TGTGCGTCTGGCCTAGCGGGCTTTTCGGAGCAGTTCTTC
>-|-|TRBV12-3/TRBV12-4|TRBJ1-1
CASSLGRETEAFF
TGTGCCAGCAGTTTAGGCAGGGAAACTGAAGCTTTCTTT
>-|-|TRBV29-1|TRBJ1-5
CSVAAGSNQPQHF
TGCAGCGTTGCCGCTGGGAGCAATCAGCCCCAGCATTTT
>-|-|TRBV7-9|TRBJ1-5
CASSWFGGGNQPQHF
TGTGCCAGCAGCTGGTTCGGGGGAGGCAATCAGCCCCAGCATTTT
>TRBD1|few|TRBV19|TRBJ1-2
CASSPTVWAGGNYGYTF
TGTGCCAGTAGCCCAACAGTTTGGGCAGGGGGCAACTATGGCTACACCTTC
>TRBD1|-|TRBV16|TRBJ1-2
CASSPSGTAKNYGYTF
TGTGCCAGCAGCCCCTCTGGGACAGCAAAAAACTATGGCTACACCTTC
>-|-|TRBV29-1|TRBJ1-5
CSVETGGGNQPQHF
TGCAGCGTTGAAACGGGGGGAGGCAATCAGCCCCAGCATTTT
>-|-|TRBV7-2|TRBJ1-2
CASSLAGPAYGYTF
TGTGCCAGCAGCTTAGCCGGGCCTGCCTATGGCTACACCTTC
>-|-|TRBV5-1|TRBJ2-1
CASSRGWERSNEQFF
TGTGCCAGCAGCCGGGGGTGGGAAAGGTCCAATGAGCAGTTCTTC